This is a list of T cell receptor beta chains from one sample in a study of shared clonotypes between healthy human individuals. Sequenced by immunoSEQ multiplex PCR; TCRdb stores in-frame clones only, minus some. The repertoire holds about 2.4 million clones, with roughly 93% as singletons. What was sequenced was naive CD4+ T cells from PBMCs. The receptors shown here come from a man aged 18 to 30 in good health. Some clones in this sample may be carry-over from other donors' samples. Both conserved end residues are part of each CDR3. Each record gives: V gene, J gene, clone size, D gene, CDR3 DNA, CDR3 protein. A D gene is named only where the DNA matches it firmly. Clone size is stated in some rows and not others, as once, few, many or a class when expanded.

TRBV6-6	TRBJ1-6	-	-	TGTGCCAGCAGGTCCCAGGGGTTAAATAATTCACCCCTCCACTTT	CASRSQGLNNSPLHF
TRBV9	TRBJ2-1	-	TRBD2	TGTGCCAGCAGCCAGGGACTAGCGGGAGGGCAAAATGAGCAGTTCTTC	CASSQGLAGGQNEQFF
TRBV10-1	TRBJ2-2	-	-	TGCGCCAGCAGTGATTTGGAGGCCGGGGAGCTGTTTTTT	CASSDLEAGELFF
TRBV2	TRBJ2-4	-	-	TGTGCCAGCAGTGAGTGGCAAAACATTCAGTACTTC	CASSEWQNIQYF
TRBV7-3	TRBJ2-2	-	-	TGTGCCAGCAGCTTACTGCGGTGGGGGCCGAGTACCGGGGAGCTGTTTTTT	CASSLLRWGPSTGELFF
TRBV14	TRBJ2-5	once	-	TGTGCCAGCAGCCGCGGCGGTCTGGGACTCCAAGAGACCCAGTACTTC	CASSRGGLGLQETQYF
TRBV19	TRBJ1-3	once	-	TGTGCCAGTTCGGGCGGCTACTCTGGAAACACCATATATTTT	CASSGGYSGNTIYF
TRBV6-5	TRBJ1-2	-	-	TGTGCCAGCAGTCAATATGGCTACACCTTC	CASSQYGYTF
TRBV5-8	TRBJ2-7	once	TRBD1	TGTGCCAGCAGCGAGCCCGGGACAGGGTCCTACGAGCAGTACTTC	CASSEPGTGSYEQYF
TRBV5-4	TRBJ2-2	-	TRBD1	TGTGCCAGCAGCTCAAAACAGGGGGCGAGGACCGGGGAGCTGTTTTTT	CASSSKQGARTGELFF